This is a list of T cell receptor beta chains from one sample in a study of T cells after yellow fever vaccination. TCRdb redid the calling of the 5' RACE reads with MiXCR, one entry per CDR3 protein. The table lists some 320,000 distinct CDR3 sequences, roughly 10% of them singletons, with 3% to 3.5% in the top ten. Sequenced material: CD4+ T cells sorted from PBMCs, taken 45 days after the yellow fever booster vaccination. The receptor source for this set is a man aged 18 to 29 who received the YFV17D yellow fever vaccine. The CDR3 runs from the conserved cysteine through the conserved F or W. The D gene is left open where the match is weak. Clone size is given for some rows only: seen once, a few or many times, or a class if the clone is expanded.

D	V	J	size	DNA	CDR3
TRBD1	TRBV18	TRBJ1-5	-	TGTGCCAGCTCAGAAATGACAGGGAGAGGGCAGCCCCAGCATTTT	CASSEMTGRGQPQHF
TRBD1	TRBV7-7	TRBJ2-5	-	TGTGCCAGCAGCAAGACAGGGGACTCGGGGACCCAGTACTTC	CASSKTGDSGTQYF
-	TRBV3-1	TRBJ2-4	many	TGTGCCAGCAGCCAAGTATCGGCCAGCGGGCAGGGCATTCAGTACTTC	CASSQVSASGQGIQYF
TRBD1	TRBV25-1	TRBJ2-7	-	TGTGCCAGCAGTGAATCCCTGGACAGGGGTGTCGGGCAGTACTTC	CASSESLDRGVGQYF
TRBD1	TRBV10-3	TRBJ2-7	-	TGTGCCATCAGCGCCGACAGGGCTCGAGTATACGAGCAGTACTTC	CAISADRARVYEQYF
-	TRBV19	TRBJ1-4	-	TGTGCCAGTAGTACTACAGGGTTACTGGAAGAACTGTTTTTT	CASSTTGLLEELFF
TRBD2	TRBV14	TRBJ2-3	few	TGTGCCAGCAGCGTCCGGGGGGTTGGAGATACGCAGTATTTT	CASSVRGVGDTQYF
-	TRBV6-5	TRBJ1-2	-	TGTGCCAGCAGCCGCGAGGGAGCGGGAGGCTACACCTTC	CASSREGAGGYTF
-	TRBV27	TRBJ1-2	-	TGTGCCAGCAGTTTTGCAGGGAACTATGGCTACACCTTC	CASSFAGNYGYTF
TRBD1	TRBV5-6	TRBJ2-1	-	TGTGCCAGCAGCGTTAGACAGGGTCGGAATGAGCAGTTCTTC	CASSVRQGRNEQFF